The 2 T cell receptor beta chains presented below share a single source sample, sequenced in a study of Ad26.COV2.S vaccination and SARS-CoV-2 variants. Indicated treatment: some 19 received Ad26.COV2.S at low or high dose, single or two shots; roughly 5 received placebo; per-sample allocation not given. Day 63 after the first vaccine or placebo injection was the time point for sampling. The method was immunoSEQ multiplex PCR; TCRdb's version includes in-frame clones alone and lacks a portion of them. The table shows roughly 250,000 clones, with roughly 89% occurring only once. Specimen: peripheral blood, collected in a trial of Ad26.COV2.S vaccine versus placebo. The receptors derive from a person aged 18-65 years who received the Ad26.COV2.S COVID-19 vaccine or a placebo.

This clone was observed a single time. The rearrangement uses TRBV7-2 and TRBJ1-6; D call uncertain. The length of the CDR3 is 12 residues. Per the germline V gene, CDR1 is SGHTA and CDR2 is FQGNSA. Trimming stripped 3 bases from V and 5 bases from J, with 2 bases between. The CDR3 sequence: CASSFNNSPLHF. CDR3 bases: TGTGCCAGCAGCTTCAATAATTCACCCCTCCACTTT. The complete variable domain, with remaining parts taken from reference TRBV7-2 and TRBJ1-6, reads GAGVSQSPSNKVTEKGKDVELRCDPISGHTALYWYRQSLGQGLEFLIYFQGNSAPDKSGLPSDRFSAERTGGSVSTLTIQRTQQEDSAVYLCASSFNNSPLHFGNGTRLTVT.

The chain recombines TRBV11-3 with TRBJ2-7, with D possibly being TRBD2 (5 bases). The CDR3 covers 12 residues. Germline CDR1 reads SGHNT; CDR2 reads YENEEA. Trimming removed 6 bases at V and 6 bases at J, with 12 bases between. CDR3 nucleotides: TGTGCCAGCAGTTCCCCGGGGATCGAGCAGTACTTC. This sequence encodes CASSSPGIEQYF.